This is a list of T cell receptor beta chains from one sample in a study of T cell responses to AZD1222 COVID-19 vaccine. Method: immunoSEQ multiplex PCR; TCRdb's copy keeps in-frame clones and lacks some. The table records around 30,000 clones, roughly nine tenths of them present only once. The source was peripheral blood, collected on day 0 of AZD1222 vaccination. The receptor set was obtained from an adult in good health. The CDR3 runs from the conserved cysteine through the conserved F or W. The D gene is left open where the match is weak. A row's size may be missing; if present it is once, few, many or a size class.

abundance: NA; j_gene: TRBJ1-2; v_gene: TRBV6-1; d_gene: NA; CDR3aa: CASSEPDYGYTF; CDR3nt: TGTGCCAGCAGTGAACCCGATTATGGCTACACCTTC
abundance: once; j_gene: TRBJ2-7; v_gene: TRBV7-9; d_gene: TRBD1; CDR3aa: CASSLRTGSPDTGSYEQYF; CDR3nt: TGTGCCAGCAGCTTAAGGACAGGTTCTCCCGACACGGGCTCCTACGAGCAGTACTTC
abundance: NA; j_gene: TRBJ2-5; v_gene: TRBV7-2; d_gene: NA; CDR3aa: CASASRETQYF; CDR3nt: TGTGCCAGCGCGTCGAGAGAGACCCAGTACTTC
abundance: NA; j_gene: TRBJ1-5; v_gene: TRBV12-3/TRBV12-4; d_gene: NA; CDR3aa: CASSINQPQHF; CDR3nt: TGTGCCAGCAGCATTAACCAGCCCCAGCATTTT
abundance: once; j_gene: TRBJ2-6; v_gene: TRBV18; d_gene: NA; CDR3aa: CASSPIRAGANVLTF; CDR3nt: TGTGCCAGCTCCCCGATTCGAGCTGGGGCCAACGTCCTGACTTTC
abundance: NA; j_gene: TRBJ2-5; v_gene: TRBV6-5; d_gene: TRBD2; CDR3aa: CASKLAGQETQYF; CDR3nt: TGTGCCAGCAAACTAGCGGGGCAAGAGACCCAGTACTTC
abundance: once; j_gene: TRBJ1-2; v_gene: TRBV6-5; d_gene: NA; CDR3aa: CASSYSGGVGGYTF; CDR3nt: TGTGCCAGCAGTTACTCCGGAGGGGTTGGGGGCTACACCTTC
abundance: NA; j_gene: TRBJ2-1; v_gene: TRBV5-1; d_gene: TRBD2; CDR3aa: CASSAHTSGGANEQFF; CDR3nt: TGCGCCAGCAGCGCCCATACTAGCGGGGGGGCCAATGAGCAGTTCTTC
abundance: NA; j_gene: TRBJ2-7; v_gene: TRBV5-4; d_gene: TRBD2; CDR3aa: CASSLGLAGAVSYEQYF; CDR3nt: TGTGCCAGCAGCTTGGGACTAGCGGGGGCCGTCTCCTACGAGCAGTACTTC
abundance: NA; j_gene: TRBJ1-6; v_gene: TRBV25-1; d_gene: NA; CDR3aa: CASSEFSTGNSPLHF; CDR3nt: TGTGCCAGCAGTGAATTTTCAACGGGGAATTCACCCCTCCACTTT
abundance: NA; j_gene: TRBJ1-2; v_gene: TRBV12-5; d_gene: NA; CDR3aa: CASGRDTYYGYTF; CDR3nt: TGTGCTAGTGGCCGGGACACTTACTATGGCTACACCTTC
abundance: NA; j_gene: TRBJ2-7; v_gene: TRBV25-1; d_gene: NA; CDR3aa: CASSPSIDRTYEQYF; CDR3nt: TGTGCCAGCAGCCCGTCTATAGACAGAACCTACGAGCAGTACTTC
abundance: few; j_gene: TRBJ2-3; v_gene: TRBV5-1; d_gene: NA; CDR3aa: CASSLNRQGSTDTQYF; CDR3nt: TGCGCCAGCAGCTTAAACCGCCAGGGGAGCACAGATACGCAGTATTTT
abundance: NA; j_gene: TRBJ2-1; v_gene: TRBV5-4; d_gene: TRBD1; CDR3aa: CASTEQGFDEQFF; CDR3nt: TGTGCCAGCACCGAACAGGGGTTCGATGAGCAGTTCTTC
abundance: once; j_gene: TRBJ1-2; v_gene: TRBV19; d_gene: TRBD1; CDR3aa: CASFYRGRSGYTF; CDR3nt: TGTGCCAGTTTTTACAGGGGACGTTCTGGCTACACCTTC
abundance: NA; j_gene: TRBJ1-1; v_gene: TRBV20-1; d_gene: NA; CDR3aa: CSASGNGAANTEAFF; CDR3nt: TGCAGTGCTAGTGGGAATGGAGCCGCGAACACTGAAGCTTTCTTT
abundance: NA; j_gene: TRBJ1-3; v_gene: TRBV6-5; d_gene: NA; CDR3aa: CATSRGTGNTIYF; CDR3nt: TGTGCCACCTCCAGGGGTACTGGAAACACCATATATTTT
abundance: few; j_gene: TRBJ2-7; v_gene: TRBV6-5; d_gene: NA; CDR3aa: CASTDRARQYF; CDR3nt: TGTGCCAGCACGGACCGGGCGAGGCAGTACTTC
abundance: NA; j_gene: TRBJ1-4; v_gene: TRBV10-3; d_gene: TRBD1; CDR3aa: CATRQGPEKLFF; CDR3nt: TGTGCCACTAGACAGGGTCCTGAAAAACTGTTTTTT
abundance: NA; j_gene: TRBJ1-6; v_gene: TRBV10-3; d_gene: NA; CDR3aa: CAIRGINNSPLHF; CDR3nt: TGTGCCATCAGAGGGATTAATAATTCACCCCTCCACTTT
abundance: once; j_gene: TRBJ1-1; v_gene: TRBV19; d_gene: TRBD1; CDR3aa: CASSITGGNTEAFF; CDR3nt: TGTGCCAGTAGTATCACAGGGGGGAACACTGAAGCTTTCTTT
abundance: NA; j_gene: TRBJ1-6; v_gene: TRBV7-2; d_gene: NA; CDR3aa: CASSLRLDSSPLHF; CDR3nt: TGTGCCAGCAGCTTAAGACTCGATAGTTCACCCCTCCACTTT
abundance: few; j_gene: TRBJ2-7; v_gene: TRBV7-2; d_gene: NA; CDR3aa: CASSPTRGTVHEQYF; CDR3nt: TGTGCCAGCAGTCCGACTAGGGGCACGGTCCACGAGCAGTACTTC
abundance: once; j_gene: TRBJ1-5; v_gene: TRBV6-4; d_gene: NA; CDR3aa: CASSDAWTAPAVPQHF; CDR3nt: TGTGCCAGCAGTGACGCCTGGACAGCCCCGGCAGTGCCCCAGCATTTT
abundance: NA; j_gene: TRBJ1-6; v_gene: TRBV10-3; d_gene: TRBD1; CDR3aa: CAIRPTGNSPLHF; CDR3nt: TGTGCCATCAGGCCGACAGGGAACTCACCCCTCCACTTT
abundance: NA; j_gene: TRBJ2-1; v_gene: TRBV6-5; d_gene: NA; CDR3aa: CASSFGGLSYNEQFF; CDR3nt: TGTGCCAGCAGTTTCGGGGGACTCTCCTACAATGAGCAGTTCTTC
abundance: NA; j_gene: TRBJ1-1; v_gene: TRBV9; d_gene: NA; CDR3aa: CASSVGGAGNTEAFF; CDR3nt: TGTGCCAGCAGCGTAGGGGGGGCAGGGAACACTGAAGCTTTCTTT
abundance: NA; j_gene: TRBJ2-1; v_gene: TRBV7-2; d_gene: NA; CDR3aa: CASSFWGGRGDEQFF; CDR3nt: TGTGCCAGCAGCTTTTGGGGTGGACGAGGTGATGAGCAGTTCTTC
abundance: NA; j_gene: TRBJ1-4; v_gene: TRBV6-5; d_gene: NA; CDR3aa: CATRLGPDEKLFF; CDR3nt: TGTGCCACTAGACTCGGTCCGGATGAAAAACTGTTTTTT
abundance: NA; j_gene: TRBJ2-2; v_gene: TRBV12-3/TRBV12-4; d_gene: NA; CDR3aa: CASRGRRSGELFF; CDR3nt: TGTGCCTCCCGAGGGCGGAGGTCCGGGGAGCTGTTTTTT
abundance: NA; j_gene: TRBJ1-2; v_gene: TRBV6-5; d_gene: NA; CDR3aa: CASSYSRFDGPYGYTF; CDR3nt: TGTGCCAGCAGTTACTCGCGTTTTGACGGCCCTTATGGCTACACCTTC
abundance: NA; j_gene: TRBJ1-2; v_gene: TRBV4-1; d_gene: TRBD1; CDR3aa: CATHGTGANYGYTF; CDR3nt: TGCGCCACACACGGGACAGGGGCAAACTATGGCTACACCTTC
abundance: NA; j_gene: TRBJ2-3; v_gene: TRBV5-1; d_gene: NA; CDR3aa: CASRRMYSGSTDTQYF; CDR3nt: TGCGCCAGCAGGAGAATGTACTCGGGGAGCACAGATACGCAGTATTTT
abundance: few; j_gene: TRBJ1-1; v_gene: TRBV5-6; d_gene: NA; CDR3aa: CASSFDLGTEAFF; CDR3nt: TGTGCCAGCAGCTTCGATTTAGGCACTGAAGCTTTCTTT
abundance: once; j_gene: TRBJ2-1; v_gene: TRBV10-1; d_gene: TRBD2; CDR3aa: CASSESKRGANYNEQFF; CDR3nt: TGCGCCAGCAGTGAGTCTAAGCGGGGGGCCAACTACAATGAGCAGTTCTTC
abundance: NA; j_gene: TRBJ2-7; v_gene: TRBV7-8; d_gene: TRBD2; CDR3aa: CASSSLAVTGEQYF; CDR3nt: TGTGCCAGCAGCTCGCTAGCGGTAACCGGCGAGCAGTACTTC
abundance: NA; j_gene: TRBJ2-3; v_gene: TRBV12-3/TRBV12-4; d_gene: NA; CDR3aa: CASSLAGAHTQYF; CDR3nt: TGTGCCAGCAGTTTAGCGGGGGCCCATACGCAGTATTTT
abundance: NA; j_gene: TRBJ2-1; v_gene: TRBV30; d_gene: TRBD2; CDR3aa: CAWLAGYNEQFF; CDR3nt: TGTGCCTGGTTAGCGGGGTACAATGAGCAGTTCTTC
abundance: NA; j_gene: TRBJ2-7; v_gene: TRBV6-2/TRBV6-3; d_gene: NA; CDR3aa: CASSNAGKSYEQYF; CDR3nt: TGTGCCAGCAGCAACGCTGGGAAATCCTACGAGCAGTACTTC
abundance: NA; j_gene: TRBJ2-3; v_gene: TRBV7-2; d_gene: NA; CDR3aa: CASSLGPHGSTDTQYF; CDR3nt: TGTGCCAGCAGCTTAGGGCCCCATGGAAGCACAGATACGCAGTATTTT
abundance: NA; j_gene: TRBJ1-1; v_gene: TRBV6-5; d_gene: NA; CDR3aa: CASSYEQGDTEAFF; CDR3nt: TGTGCCAGCAGTTACGAACAGGGAGACACTGAAGCTTTCTTT
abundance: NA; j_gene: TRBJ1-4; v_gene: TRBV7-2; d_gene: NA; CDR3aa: CASSLFGEKLFF; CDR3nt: TGTGCCAGCAGCTTATTCGGAGAAAAACTGTTTTTT
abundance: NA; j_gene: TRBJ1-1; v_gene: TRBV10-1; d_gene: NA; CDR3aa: CASSSGTVNTEAFF; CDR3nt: TGCGCCAGCAGCTCCGGGACCGTAAACACTGAAGCTTTCTTT
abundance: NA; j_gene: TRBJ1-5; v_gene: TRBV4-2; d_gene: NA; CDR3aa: CASSQESNQPQHF; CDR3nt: TGTGCCAGCAGCCAAGAAAGCAATCAGCCCCAGCATTTT
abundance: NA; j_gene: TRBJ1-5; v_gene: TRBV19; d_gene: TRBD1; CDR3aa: CASSHPDRASNQPQHF; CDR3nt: TGTGCCAGTAGCCACCCTGACAGGGCTAGCAATCAGCCCCAGCATTTT
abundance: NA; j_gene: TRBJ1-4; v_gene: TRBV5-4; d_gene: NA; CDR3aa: CASSVQGANEKLFF; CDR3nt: TGTGCCAGCAGCGTCCAGGGTGCTAATGAAAAACTGTTTTTT
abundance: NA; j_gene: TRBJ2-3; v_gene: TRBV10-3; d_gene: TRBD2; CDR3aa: CAIRSSGTLTDTQYF; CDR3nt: TGTGCCATCAGATCTAGCGGGACCCTCACAGATACGCAGTATTTT
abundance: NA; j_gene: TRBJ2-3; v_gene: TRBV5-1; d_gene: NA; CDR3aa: CASSLLGASTDTQYF; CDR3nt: TGCGCCAGCAGCTTGTTGGGCGCATCCACAGATACGCAGTATTTT
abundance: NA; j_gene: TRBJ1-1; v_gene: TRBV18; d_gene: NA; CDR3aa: CASSPPMDTRAPEAFF; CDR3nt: TGTGCCAGCTCACCACCAATGGACACCCGCGCCCCTGAAGCTTTCTTT
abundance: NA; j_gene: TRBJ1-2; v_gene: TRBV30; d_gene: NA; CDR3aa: CAWVDRIYGYTF; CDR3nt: TGTGCCTGGGTGGATCGAATCTATGGCTACACCTTC
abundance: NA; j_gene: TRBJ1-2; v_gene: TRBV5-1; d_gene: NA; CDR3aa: CASSPEGRDGYTF; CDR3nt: TGCGCCAGCAGCCCAGAGGGGAGGGATGGCTACACCTTC
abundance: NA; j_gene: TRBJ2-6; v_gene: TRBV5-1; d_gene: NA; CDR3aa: CASSLEPQGGSGANVLTF; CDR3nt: TGCGCCAGCAGCTTGGAGCCCCAGGGAGGCTCTGGGGCCAACGTCCTGACTTTC
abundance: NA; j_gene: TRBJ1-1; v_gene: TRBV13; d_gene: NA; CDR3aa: CASSAQGITEAFF; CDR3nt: TGTGCCAGCAGCGCCCAGGGGATCACTGAAGCTTTCTTT
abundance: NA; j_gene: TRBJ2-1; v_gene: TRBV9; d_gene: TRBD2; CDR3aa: CASSWTSGGATGGEQFF; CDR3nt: TGTGCCAGCAGTTGGACTAGCGGGGGGGCCACGGGTGGTGAGCAGTTCTTC